This is a list of T cell receptor beta chains from one sample in a study of blood T cell repertoires in COVID-19. The protocol was immunoSEQ multiplex PCR, while the TCRdb copy is restricted to in-frame clones and leaves out a portion. This sample has approximately 92,000 clones, with 86% found just once. The sequenced sample consisted of peripheral blood. The origin of the receptors is a woman between 55 and 75 years old in a cohort sampled during active or convalescent COVID-19. The CDR3 runs from the conserved cysteine through the conserved F or W. Each record gives: J gene, clone size, D gene, V gene, CDR3 DNA, CDR3 protein. The D gene is left open where the match is weak. Clone size is given for some rows only: seen once, a few or many times, or a class if the clone is expanded.

j_gene: TRBJ2-1; abundance: NA; d_gene: TRBD1; v_gene: TRBV5-1; CDR3nt: TGCGCCAGCAGCTTCGGGGACAGGGGCTACAATGAGCAGTTCTTC; CDR3aa: CASSFGDRGYNEQFF
j_gene: TRBJ1-6; abundance: NA; d_gene: NA; v_gene: TRBV19; CDR3nt: TGTGCCAGTCAAAGGACGGACCTAGTTTCGGGGAATTCACCCCTCCACTTT; CDR3aa: CASQRTDLVSGNSPLHF
j_gene: TRBJ1-5; abundance: NA; d_gene: TRBD1; v_gene: TRBV27; CDR3nt: TGTGCCAGCAGCAGAACAGGGGCAGAGCAGCCCCAGCATTTT; CDR3aa: CASSRTGAEQPQHF
j_gene: TRBJ1-1; abundance: NA; d_gene: NA; v_gene: TRBV18; CDR3nt: TGTGCCAGCTCACCACGAAACACTAAGAACACTGAAGCTTTCTTT; CDR3aa: CASSPRNTKNTEAFF
j_gene: TRBJ2-2; abundance: NA; d_gene: TRBD1; v_gene: TRBV2; CDR3nt: TGTGCCAGCAATGGGGCGGACAGGGGAAACACCGGGGAGCTGTTTTTT; CDR3aa: CASNGADRGNTGELFF
j_gene: TRBJ2-1; abundance: NA; d_gene: TRBD1; v_gene: TRBV4-1; CDR3nt: TGCGCCAGCAGCCAAGATAAGGGACAGAGCTCCTACAATGAGCAGTTCTTC; CDR3aa: CASSQDKGQSSYNEQFF
j_gene: TRBJ1-1; abundance: NA; d_gene: TRBD1; v_gene: TRBV7-9; CDR3nt: TGTGCCAGCAGCTTATATGTCCGGACAGGGGAGGAGGCTTTCTTT; CDR3aa: CASSLYVRTGEEAFF
j_gene: TRBJ1-5; abundance: NA; d_gene: NA; v_gene: TRBV19; CDR3nt: TGTGCCAGTAGCCTGTCTCAGGTAGTCCATCAGCCCCAGCATTTT; CDR3aa: CASSLSQVVHQPQHF
j_gene: TRBJ1-1; abundance: NA; d_gene: NA; v_gene: TRBV5-1; CDR3nt: TGCGCCAGCAGCTTGGAAGGTATTAGGCACAGGGAGGCTTTCTTT; CDR3aa: CASSLEGIRHREAFF
j_gene: TRBJ1-2; abundance: NA; d_gene: TRBD1; v_gene: TRBV14; CDR3nt: TGTGCCAGCAGCCTTTGGACAGGTACTATCAGGAACGGCTACACCTTC; CDR3aa: CASSLWTGTIRNGYTF
j_gene: TRBJ1-5; abundance: NA; d_gene: NA; v_gene: TRBV12-3/TRBV12-4; CDR3nt: TGTGCCAGCAGTTTCCGGGGTCAGCCCCAGCATTTT; CDR3aa: CASSFRGQPQHF
j_gene: TRBJ1-2; abundance: NA; d_gene: NA; v_gene: TRBV28; CDR3nt: TGTGCCAGCAGTTTAGGGGCCCGAGCCTATGGCTACACCTTC; CDR3aa: CASSLGARAYGYTF
j_gene: TRBJ2-7; abundance: few; d_gene: TRBD1; v_gene: TRBV5-1; CDR3nt: TGCGCCAGCAGTCGGCAGGGGGCAGGGGAGCAGTACTTC; CDR3aa: CASSRQGAGEQYF
j_gene: TRBJ2-1; abundance: NA; d_gene: TRBD2; v_gene: TRBV5-1; CDR3nt: TGCGCCAGCAGCTTGGTGTCTAGCGGGAGGCCCAATGAGCAGTTCTTC; CDR3aa: CASSLVSSGRPNEQFF
j_gene: TRBJ2-7; abundance: NA; d_gene: NA; v_gene: TRBV6-5; CDR3nt: TGTGCCAGCAAGAAAGGCGGCTCCTACGAGCAGTACTTC; CDR3aa: CASKKGGSYEQYF
j_gene: TRBJ2-3; abundance: NA; d_gene: NA; v_gene: TRBV19; CDR3nt: TGTGCCAGTACCGTGGGAGCCACTGGGGGCACAGATACGCAGTATTTT; CDR3aa: CASTVGATGGTDTQYF
j_gene: TRBJ1-5; abundance: once; d_gene: TRBD1; v_gene: TRBV19; CDR3nt: TGTGCCAGTAGTATTTCCGGGACAGGGGAGTCGCCCCAGCATTTT; CDR3aa: CASSISGTGESPQHF
j_gene: TRBJ1-1; abundance: NA; d_gene: NA; v_gene: TRBV3-1/TRBV3-2; CDR3nt: TGTGCCAGCAGCCAAGCGGGGTCGGGGTGGACTGAAGCTTTCTTT; CDR3aa: CASSQAGSGWTEAFF
j_gene: TRBJ1-2; abundance: NA; d_gene: NA; v_gene: TRBV19; CDR3nt: TGTGCCAGTAGGGGGGCCGGGTACGTGGACTATGGCTACACCTTC; CDR3aa: CASRGAGYVDYGYTF
j_gene: TRBJ2-1; abundance: NA; d_gene: TRBD2; v_gene: TRBV5-1; CDR3nt: TGCGCCAGCAGCTGGACTAGCGGGAGTCTCTACAATGAGCAGTTCTTC; CDR3aa: CASSWTSGSLYNEQFF
j_gene: TRBJ2-1; abundance: NA; d_gene: TRBD1; v_gene: TRBV5-4; CDR3nt: TGTGCCAGCAGCTTGGGGGGACAGGGGCCCTACAATGAGCAGTTCTTC; CDR3aa: CASSLGGQGPYNEQFF
j_gene: TRBJ2-3; abundance: NA; d_gene: TRBD2; v_gene: TRBV10-3; CDR3nt: TGTGCCATCAGTGAGTCACTCAAGAGCGGGATGGTTTATACGCAGTATTTT; CDR3aa: CAISESLKSGMVYTQYF
j_gene: TRBJ1-3; abundance: NA; d_gene: TRBD1; v_gene: TRBV30; CDR3nt: TGTGCCTGGAGTGTCCCCGGGACAGGGGTTGGAAACACCATATATTTT; CDR3aa: CAWSVPGTGVGNTIYF
j_gene: TRBJ2-2; abundance: NA; d_gene: TRBD2; v_gene: TRBV4-1; CDR3nt: TGCGCCAGCGCAGTGGCGGGGGGCCCCACCGGGGAGCTGTTTTTT; CDR3aa: CASAVAGGPTGELFF
j_gene: TRBJ2-7; abundance: NA; d_gene: NA; v_gene: TRBV5-5; CDR3nt: TGTGCCAGCAGCTGGGGGGTCTCCTACGAGCAGTACTTC; CDR3aa: CASSWGVSYEQYF
j_gene: TRBJ2-7; abundance: NA; d_gene: TRBD2; v_gene: TRBV28; CDR3nt: TGTGCCAGCAGTTCTCCGGGACTAGCGGTCTACGAGCAGTACTTC; CDR3aa: CASSSPGLAVYEQYF
j_gene: TRBJ2-3; abundance: NA; d_gene: NA; v_gene: TRBV5-6; CDR3nt: TGTGCCAGCAGCGTCCTACAGAGAACGGTCACAGATACGCAGTATTTT; CDR3aa: CASSVLQRTVTDTQYF
j_gene: TRBJ2-1; abundance: once; d_gene: TRBD2; v_gene: TRBV6-4; CDR3nt: TGTGCCAGCGGACTAGGAGGCTACAATGAGCAGTTCTTC; CDR3aa: CASGLGGYNEQFF
j_gene: TRBJ2-1; abundance: NA; d_gene: TRBD1; v_gene: TRBV19; CDR3nt: TGTGCCAGTAGTATGTTAGGACAGGGGGCGGATGAGCAGTTCTTC; CDR3aa: CASSMLGQGADEQFF
j_gene: TRBJ1-6; abundance: once; d_gene: NA; v_gene: TRBV7-8; CDR3nt: TGTGCCAGCAGCTTAATGGTAGTGGGGTATGGGAGTAATTCACCCCTCCACTTT; CDR3aa: CASSLMVVGYGSNSPLHF
j_gene: TRBJ2-2; abundance: NA; d_gene: NA; v_gene: TRBV5-1; CDR3nt: TGCGCCAGCAGCTGGATTCAGCGCTCAAACACCGGGGAGCTGTTTTTT; CDR3aa: CASSWIQRSNTGELFF
j_gene: TRBJ2-5; abundance: NA; d_gene: TRBD2; v_gene: TRBV5-1; CDR3nt: TGCGCCAGCAGCTTGGCACTAGCGGGAGGAGGGGAGACCCAGTACTTC; CDR3aa: CASSLALAGGGETQYF
j_gene: TRBJ1-5; abundance: NA; d_gene: NA; v_gene: TRBV7-8; CDR3nt: TGTGCCAGCAGCTTAGGCAGGGGAGCCGGTCAGCCCCAGCATTTT; CDR3aa: CASSLGRGAGQPQHF
j_gene: TRBJ1-5; abundance: NA; d_gene: NA; v_gene: TRBV6-1; CDR3nt: TGTGCCAGCAGTGATACGGGGGGCGGCAATCAGCCCCAGCATTTT; CDR3aa: CASSDTGGGNQPQHF
j_gene: TRBJ2-3; abundance: once; d_gene: TRBD1; v_gene: TRBV7-3; CDR3nt: TGTGCCAGCAGCTCCTATGGACCAAGGACAGGGGGCGCAGATACGCAGTATTTT; CDR3aa: CASSSYGPRTGGADTQYF
j_gene: TRBJ1-1; abundance: NA; d_gene: NA; v_gene: TRBV13; CDR3nt: TGTGCCAGCAGCTTATTAGTGAACACTGAAGCTTTCTTT; CDR3aa: CASSLLVNTEAFF
j_gene: TRBJ2-3; abundance: NA; d_gene: TRBD2; v_gene: TRBV10-2; CDR3nt: TGCGCCAGCAGCGCTCCGGATAGCGGGAGTTCAGATACGCAGTATTTT; CDR3aa: CASSAPDSGSSDTQYF